These 31 T cell receptor beta chains were sequenced from one sample in a study of cytotoxic CD8 clonotypes in ibrutinib-treated CLL. Produced via immunoSEQ multiplex PCR; TCRdb's table is partial and in-frame only. There are more than 45,000 clones in the sample; over 80% occur only once, and around 21% lies in the top ten. The sequenced sample was PBMCs, obtained after 24 months of ibrutinib treatment. The origin of the receptors is a human donor with chronic lymphocytic leukemia.

The genes are TRBV28 and TRBJ2-7, with D possibly TRBD2 on 6 matching bases. Between the trimmed V and J ends, which lost 10 bases and 7 bases, there was a span of 20 bases. The CDR3 has 13 amino acids. Germline V CDR1 and CDR2: MDHEN, SYDVKM. The CDR3 DNA is TGTGCCACCGGAGTTGGGGGGAAATATGAGCAGTACTTC. It encodes CATGVGGKYEQYF. Variable domain in full (rest from reference TRBV28 and TRBJ2-7): DVKVTQSSRYLVKRTGEKVFLECVQDMDHENMFWYRQDPGLGLRLIYFSYDVKMKEKGDIPEGYSVSREKKERFSLILESASTNQTSMYLCATGVGGKYEQYFGPGTRLTVT.

V usage is TRBV5-1 and J usage is TRBJ1-1, with D unresolved. Per the germline V gene, CDR1 is SGHRS and CDR2 is YFSETQ. CDR3 length equals 13 residues. V lost 1 base and J 0 bases, leaving 4 bases between the germline ends. CDR3 nucleotides: TGCGCCAGCAGCTTGTCCGTGAACACTGAAGCTTTCTTT. This translates into CASSLSVNTEAFF.

This clone was found once. The chain is built from TRBV5-6 and TRBJ2-1; D might be TRBD2 (5 bases). Trimming cost V 5 bases and J 4 bases, with 16 bases left between them. The germline V gene has CDR1 SGHDT and CDR2 YYEEEE. This CDR3 comprises 15 residues. DNA for the CDR3: TGTGCCAGCAGTTCGGACTCCCATCCTTACAATGAGCAGTTCTTC. Its protein product is CASSSDSHPYNEQFF.

The rearrangement links TRBV6-1 to TRBJ1-1, with D unclear. Trimming took 3 bases from V and 5 from J, leaving 10 bases between them. The CDR3 sequence is 13 residues long. Germline V CDR1 and CDR2: MNHNS, SASEGT. CDR3 protein: CASSEGLVTEAFF. The CDR3 nucleotides read TGTGCCAGCAGTGAGGGTTTGGTGACTGAAGCTTTCTTT.

This chain connects TRBV6-5 to TRBJ2-2; 8 bases match TRBD2. After removal of 2 bases from V and 4 bases from J, the junction contained 6 bases not matched to a gene. The V gene's germline CDR1 is MNHEY and CDR2 SVGAGI. CDR3 length: 16 residues. The CDR3 protein is CASSYREGSGTGELFF. The CDR3 coding sequence is TGTGCCAGCAGTTACCGGGAGGGATCGGGCACCGGGGAGCTGTTTTTT.

This clone appeared a few times. This chain joins TRBV10-1 and TRBJ2-3; possible D gene TRBD2, 6 bases. The CDR3 is 14 residues long. Trimming cost V 6 bases and J 0 bases, with 10 bases left between them. CDR1 and CDR2 from the germline V gene are WNHNN and SYGVQD (reference sequence). The CDR3 DNA follows: TGCGCCAGCAGACCGGGACTGAGCACAGATACGCAGTATTTT. It yields the protein CASRPGLSTDTQYF.

The CDR3 loop is CASSLATPPKTQYF. The CDR3 DNA follows: TGTGCCAGCAGCTTAGCTACCCCTCCGAAGACCCAGTACTTC. The V and J genes are TRBV7-9 and TRBJ2-5; D call uncertain. V gave up 0 bases and J gave up 6 bases, with 11 bases separating them. This CDR3 has 14 residues. Germline values: CDR1 SEHNR, CDR2 FQNEAQ (reference sequence).

The genes are TRBV19 and TRBJ1-2; 9 bases fit TRBD1. The germline gives CDR1 LNHDA, CDR2 SQIVND (reference sequence). Trimming took 5 bases from V and 7 from J; bases not matched to a gene: 14. There are 16 residues in the CDR3. CDR3 sequence (DNA): TGTGCCAGTAGTTCTCCGACCGGGACAGGGCTTCTTGGCTACACCTTC. As protein: CASSSPTGTGLLGYTF.

The V and J genes are TRBV9 and TRBJ2-1, with D maybe TRBD2 (6 bases). CDR3 length equals 16 residues. Germline values: CDR1 SGDLS, CDR2 YYNGEE. V lost 6 bases and J lost 0, with 16 bases in between. This chain's CDR3 is CASTPDGRPSYNEQFF. CDR3 DNA sequence: TGTGCCAGCACCCCCGACGGGAGACCCTCCTACAATGAGCAGTTCTTC.

This clone appeared a single time. The gene calls are TRBV2 and TRBJ2-1; 12 bases agree with TRBD2. CDR1 and CDR2 (germline): SNHLY, FYNNEI. The CDR3 is made up of 17 amino acids. With V trimmed by 2 bases and J by 6 bases, 8 bases remained unmatched. The CDR3 DNA is TGTGCCAGCAGTGAATCGGCTAGCGGGAGGGGTCTCAATGAGCAGTTCTTC. It yields the protein CASSESASGRGLNEQFF.

The chain recombines TRBV28 with TRBJ1-2; perhaps TRBD1 as D (6 bases). V lost 7 bases and J 7 bases, leaving 25 bases between the germline ends. CDR1 MDHEN and CDR2 SYDVKM come from the germline V gene. This CDR3 is built from 16 residues. As DNA, the CDR3 is TGTGCCAGCAAGTCTCAAGCAGGGGCTTACATACGTGGCTACACCTTC. This sequence encodes CASKSQAGAYIRGYTF.

The rearrangement joins TRBV27 to TRBJ2-7, with D unresolved. Per germline, CDR1 MNHEY and CDR2 SMNVEV (reference sequence). This CDR3 contains 13 residues. Trimming took 2 bases from V and 3 from J, leaving 8 bases between them. CDR3 protein: CASSLRPLYEQYF. The CDR3 coding sequence is TGTGCCAGCAGTTTACGCCCCCTCTACGAGCAGTACTTC.

CDR3 coding DNA: TGTGCCAGCAGTTACGGGGAAGTAGGTGGCTATGGCTACACCTTC. Its translation: CASSYGEVGGYGYTF. The chain couples TRBV6-5 to TRBJ1-2; no clear D gene. The CDR3 is 15 amino acids. The V end was cut by 2 bases, the J end by 4 bases, with 14 bases between. Per germline, CDR1 MNHEY and CDR2 SVGAGI.

The chain joins TRBV6-6 to TRBJ2-7; 7 bases map to TRBD2. V was pared by 5 bases and J by 0 bases, with 10 bases of the junction left unmatched. Germline assignment: CDR1 MNHNY and CDR2 SVGAGI (reference sequence). The CDR3 is 16 amino acids. The CDR3 region is CASSPQGGGSSYEQYF. CDR3 nucleotides: TGTGCCAGCAGTCCCCAGGGCGGGGGAAGCTCCTACGAGCAGTACTTC.

Here the CDR3 reads CASSTPAGTLTGELFF. The CDR3 coding sequence is TGTGCCAGCAGCACTCCTGCGGGGACGCTCACCGGGGAGCTGTTTTTT. The chain carries TRBV9 and TRBJ2-2; maybe TRBD2 (6 bases). Germline V CDR1 and CDR2: SGDLS, YYNGEE. V was shortened by 4 bases and J by 4 bases, with 17 bases between the two germline ends. CDR3 length: 16 residues.

The table lists this clone with a few counts. The CDR3 loop is CASRRDTDSYEQYF. CDR3 nucleotides: TGTGCCAGCAGGCGGGACACCGACTCCTACGAGCAGTACTTC. The chain is built from TRBV7-9 and TRBJ2-7; D may match TRBD1 or TRBD2 (6 bases each). Trimming cost V 6 bases and J 0 bases, with 12 bases left between them. This CDR3 spans 14 amino acids. Germline V CDR1 and CDR2: SEHNR, FQNEAQ (reference sequence).

V usage is TRBV11-2 and J usage is TRBJ1-2; tentative D call: TRBD1 (6 bases). V lost 2 bases and J 8 bases, leaving 12 bases between the germline ends. The CDR3 length is 13 residues. Germline assignment: CDR1 SGHAT and CDR2 FQNNGV. CDR3 nucleotide sequence: TGTGCCAGCAGCTTAACGGACAGAGGAGGCTACACCTTC. As protein: CASSLTDRGGYTF.

This rearrangement joins TRBV6-6 to TRBJ2-1; tentatively, D is TRBD2 (5 bases). Trimming took 10 bases from V and 6 from J, leaving 13 bases between them. This CDR3 is built from 12 residues. The V gene's germline CDR1 is MNHNY and CDR2 SVGAGI (reference sequence). The CDR3, as DNA: TGTGCCACACGACCCCGGGGCAATGAGCAGTTCTTC. This gives the protein CATRPRGNEQFF.

V usage is TRBV11-2 and J usage is TRBJ2-7; 7 positions match TRBD1. Germline V gene sequence: CDR1 SGHAT, CDR2 FQNNGV. With 4 bases clipped from V and 4 bases from J, the junction kept 10 bases outside the gene matches. This CDR3 has 15 residues. The CDR3 spells CASSSNPGTAYEQYF. CDR3 nucleotide sequence: TGTGCCAGCAGCTCAAACCCCGGGACAGCATACGAGCAGTACTTC.

The chain joins TRBV7-9 to TRBJ2-5; D call uncertain. The CDR3 runs to 13 residues. Per germline, CDR1 SEHNR and CDR2 FQNEAQ (reference sequence). V dropped 1 base and J dropped 3 bases, with 6 bases sitting between them. For the CDR3, the DNA is TGTGCCAGCAGCTTAGTTCTAAAAGAGACCCAGTACTTC. As protein: CASSLVLKETQYF.

V gene TRBV9 combines with J gene TRBJ2-1, with no clear D. Germline V gives CDR1 SGDLS, CDR2 YYNGEE. The CDR3 spans 13 residues. The V gene lost 0 bases and the J gene lost 4 bases, with 5 bases spanning the gap. CDR3 sequence (DNA): TGTGCCAGCAGCGTAGCTTTATACAATGAGCAGTTCTTC. Protein sequence: CASSVALYNEQFF.

This clone was observed once. The gene calls are TRBV6-5 and TRBJ1-5, with D unresolved. With 4 bases removed from V and 4 bases from J, the gap between germline ends came to 11 bases. The CDR3 consists of 14 residues. CDR1 is MNHEY, CDR2 SVGAGI, per germline. CDR3 DNA sequence: TGTGCCAGCAGTTTGCAGGTGGGGAATCAGCCCCAGCATTTT. Amino acid sequence: CASSLQVGNQPQHF.

V gene TRBV5-5 combines with J gene TRBJ1-1, with D perhaps matching TRBD1 (5 bases). Trimming removed 1 base at V and 5 bases at J, with 12 bases between. CDR1 and CDR2 from the germline V gene are SGHKS and YYEKEE (reference sequence). There are 14 residues in the CDR3. The CDR3 sequence is CASSLLRGGTEAFF. CDR3 coding DNA: TGTGCCAGCAGCTTGCTAAGGGGCGGAACTGAAGCTTTCTTT.

The chain joins TRBV6-5 to TRBJ2-1, with 11 positions matching TRBD2. CDR1 MNHEY and CDR2 SVGAGI come from the germline V gene. The CDR3 runs to 16 residues. The trim removed 0 bases at V and 7 bases at J, leaving 5 bases unmatched. CDR3 sequence reads: CASSYSRLAGLNEQFF. CDR3 DNA sequence: TGTGCCAGCAGTTACTCTCGACTAGCGGGATTGAATGAGCAGTTCTTC.

This chain uses TRBV18 with TRBJ1-5; the D is unclear. V was cut by 1 base and J by 2 bases, with 9 bases left in between. The CDR3 spans 15 residues. Germline V CDR1 and CDR2: KGHSH, LQKENI. The CDR3, as DNA: TGTGCCAGCTCACCACAACAAGGAGGCAATCAGCCCCAGCATTTT. It yields the protein CASSPQQGGNQPQHF.

Within the sample, this clone is medium-sized. The rearrangement joins TRBV10-1 to TRBJ1-1; the D is unclear. Germline-derived CDR1 and CDR2 are WNHNN and SYGVQD (reference sequence). This CDR3 spans 10 amino acids. Trimming removed 8 bases at V and 7 bases at J, with 8 bases between. The CDR3 sequence: CASGGDEAFF. CDR3 DNA sequence: TGCGCCAGCGGCGGAGATGAAGCTTTCTTT.

The DNA for the CDR3 is TGTGCCAGCAGCAGGGACCGCTACAATGAGCAGTTCTTC. Its translation: CASSRDRYNEQFF. This sequence joins TRBV11-2 and TRBJ2-1; D may correspond to TRBD1 or TRBD2 (5 bases each). Germline V gene lookup returns CDR1 SGHAT and CDR2 FQNNGV. The V and J ends lost 5 bases and 3 bases respectively, with 8 bases between them. The CDR3 totals 13 residues. Combining the CDR3 with reference TRBV11-2 and TRBJ2-1 gives the whole variable domain EAGVAQSPRYKIIEKRQSVAFWCNPISGHATLYWYQQILGQGPKLLIQFQNNGVVDDSQLPKDRFSAERLKGVDSTLKIQPAKLEDSAVYLCASSRDRYNEQFFGPGTRLTVL.

The CDR3 DNA follows: TGTGCCAGCAGCTTGGATGTGGGCAGAGGCACCGGGGAGCTGTTTTTT. It is translated as CASSLDVGRGTGELFF. The chain recombines TRBV5-4 with TRBJ2-2; no clear D gene. The CDR3 is 16 amino acids. Trimming pared 0 bases from V and 4 bases from J, leaving 13 bases between. CDR1 and CDR2 from the germline V gene are SGHNT and YYREEE (reference sequence).

This clone was seen a single time. V gene TRBV27 combines with J gene TRBJ2-1, with 11 positions matching TRBD2. CDR3 size: 17 residues. J lost 6 bases, V lost 4 bases, and 11 bases had no gene match. Germline assignment: CDR1 MNHEY and CDR2 SMNVEV (reference sequence). Here the CDR3 reads CASSSHELAGAPNEQFF. The CDR3 region has the DNA TGTGCCAGCAGTTCTCATGAACTAGCGGGAGCGCCCAATGAGCAGTTCTTC.

The rearrangement joins TRBV5-1 to TRBJ2-1, with TRBD2 matching over 11 bases. Germline V lookup: CDR1 SGHRS, CDR2 YFSETQ. V was pared by 0 bases and J by 6 bases, with 2 bases of the junction left unmatched. There are 15 residues in the CDR3. The CDR3 reads CASSLVGTSGNEQFF. The CDR3 nucleotides read TGCGCCAGCAGCTTGGTCGGGACTAGCGGCAATGAGCAGTTCTTC.

This clone was recorded a few times. The chain is built from TRBV7-2 and TRBJ2-2; a weak D match, TRBD1 (6 bases). Trimming pared 2 bases from V and 5 bases from J, leaving 12 bases between. The germline CDR1 and CDR2 sequences are SGHTA and FQGNSA. The CDR3 totals 15 residues. The CDR3 DNA sequence: TGTGCCAGCAGCTTACGACAGGCTGGGACCGGGGAGCTGTTTTTT. This gives the protein CASSLRQAGTGELFF.